Listed below are T cell receptor beta chains from one sample, sequenced in a study of blood T cell repertoires in COVID-19. Sequenced by immunoSEQ multiplex PCR; TCRdb stores in-frame clones only, minus some. The sample lists 150,000 to 200,000 clones; 70% to 90% were seen once. The sequencing sample was made of peripheral blood. Receptors originate from a man aged 40-55 years with active or convalescent COVID-19. The CDR3 runs from the conserved cysteine through the conserved F or W. A D gene is named only where the DNA matches it firmly. Some rows have no size entry. The others give once, few or many, or a class for an expanded clone.

cdr3_nt,cdr3_aa,v_call,d_call,j_call,clone_size
TGCAGCGTTGAGCTCTGGGGGCTACAGGACTCTAACTATGGCTACACCTTC,CSVELWGLQDSNYGYTF,TRBV29-1,.,TRBJ1-2,.
TGTGCCAGTAAACAGGGAGTGGCTAATGAAAAACTGTTTTTT,CASKQGVANEKLFF,TRBV19,.,TRBJ1-4,.
TGTGCCAGCAGTTTCCGTAGCAATCAGCCCCAGCATTTT,CASSFRSNQPQHF,TRBV27,.,TRBJ1-5,.
TGTGCTCAAAGGGAGGACCGAGAAACCGGGGAGCTGTTTTTT,CAQREDRETGELFF,TRBV6-5,.,TRBJ2-2,.
TGTGCCAGCAGCATGGGGACTAGCGGCACAGATACGCAGTATTTT,CASSMGTSGTDTQYF,TRBV4-2,TRBD2,TRBJ2-3,.
TGTGCTAGCAGCCCTATTACCCATTGGGGGGACGGGGAGCTGTTTTTT,CASSPITHWGDGELFF,TRBV7-7,.,TRBJ2-2,.
TGTGCCAGCAGCTTAGTCCGACTAGCGGGGGGAAGGACCGGGGAGCTGTTTTTT,CASSLVRLAGGRTGELFF,TRBV7-8,TRBD2,TRBJ2-2,.
TGTGCCAGCTCACCACCAATGTCAGGGAACTATGGCTACACCTTC,CASSPPMSGNYGYTF,TRBV18,.,TRBJ1-2,.
TGTGCTAGTGGTTTGGTTTCGACATTTTGGATCAGTGAAGCTTTCTTT,CASGLVSTFWISEAFF,TRBV12-5,.,TRBJ1-1,.
TGCGCCAGCAGGGACAGGGCCCAGCCCCAGCATTTT,CASRDRAQPQHF,TRBV10-1,TRBD1,TRBJ1-5,.
TGTGCCAGCAGTGAGACAGGGGGTAACTATGGCTACACCTTC,CASSETGGNYGYTF,TRBV2,TRBD1,TRBJ1-2,.
TGCGCCAGCAGCTTGGGCGGACAGGGAGCCTCTGGAAACACCATATATTTT,CASSLGGQGASGNTIYF,TRBV5-1,TRBD1,TRBJ1-3,.
TGTGCCAGCAAACTAGTGCCGGGACTGGGCGATGAAAAACTGTTTTTT,CASKLVPGLGDEKLFF,TRBV27,.,TRBJ1-4,.
TGTGCCAGCAGCTTAGGACCGGGACAGGGGTGGCCTGAAGCTTTCTTT,CASSLGPGQGWPEAFF,TRBV7-2,TRBD1,TRBJ1-1,.
TGTGCCAGCAGTTCCCAGGTCATGAACACTGAAGCTTTCTTT,CASSSQVMNTEAFF,TRBV6-5,.,TRBJ1-1,.
TGTGCCAGCAGCTCCCGACTAGGGACAGGGGGGCATGAGCAGTTCTTC,CASSSRLGTGGHEQFF,TRBV7-9,TRBD1,TRBJ2-1,once
TGTGCCAGTAGTATTACGGGAATGAACACTGAAGCTTTCTTT,CASSITGMNTEAFF,TRBV19,.,TRBJ1-1,once
TGTGCCTGGAGTGTACGCTTCCGGGGACAGCTGAACACTGAAGCTTTCTTT,CAWSVRFRGQLNTEAFF,TRBV30,TRBD1,TRBJ1-1,.
TGTGCCAGCAGCTTAGGCAGTTATAGCAATCAGCCCCAGCATTTT,CASSLGSYSNQPQHF,TRBV7-2,.,TRBJ1-5,.
TGTGCCAGCGACCCCGGACAGGTAGGATCCTACGAGCAGTACTTC,CASDPGQVGSYEQYF,TRBV7-2,TRBD1,TRBJ2-7,once
TGTGCCAGCAGCTTAGGAAGGGCCAGGGCCTACGAGCAGTACTTC,CASSLGRARAYEQYF,TRBV11-2,.,TRBJ2-7,.
TGTGCCAGCAGTCTCGGGGGGGCGCAGGTCACTGAAGCTTTCTTT,CASSLGGAQVTEAFF,TRBV28,.,TRBJ1-1,.
TGTGCCAGCAGCCCGGGGACAGGGATGTTGAGTCAGCCCCAGCATTTT,CASSPGTGMLSQPQHF,TRBV9,TRBD1,TRBJ1-5,.
TGTGCCAGCAGCTTGGGCGGGCCCAGGGAGCAGTTCTTC,CASSLGGPREQFF,TRBV5-6,.,TRBJ2-1,.
TGCGCCAGCAAGGGACAGAATGAAAAACTGTTTTTT,CASKGQNEKLFF,TRBV5-1,TRBD1,TRBJ1-4,.
TGCGCCAGCAGACAGAAAATACAGGCCGCGAGCAATCAGCCCCAGCATTTT,CASRQKIQAASNQPQHF,TRBV4-1,.,TRBJ1-5,.
TGTGCCAGCAGCTTCCGGGACAGGGGTGGTGGCTACACCTTC,CASSFRDRGGGYTF,TRBV5-6,TRBD1,TRBJ1-2,few
TGCGCCAGCAGCTTGGAGTGGGGGCGCAGGACTGAAGCTTTCTTT,CASSLEWGRRTEAFF,TRBV5-1,.,TRBJ1-1,.
TGCGGGACTGGTGACTATGGCTACACCTTC,CGTGDYGYTF,TRBV28,.,TRBJ1-2,.
TGTGCCACCCCTCCAGGGGAAACAGGTAACTATGGCTACACCTTC,CATPPGETGNYGYTF,TRBV15,.,TRBJ1-2,.
TGTGCCAGCAGTAGTTTGGGACAGGGCACTGAAGCTTTCTTT,CASSSLGQGTEAFF,TRBV6-5,TRBD1,TRBJ1-1,.
TGTGCCAGCAGCTCGGACAGATATCAAGAGACCCAGTACTTC,CASSSDRYQETQYF,TRBV5-4,.,TRBJ2-5,few
TGTGCCAGCAGTGAACAGTGGGGACAGACCTACGAGCAGTACTTC,CASSEQWGQTYEQYF,TRBV6-1,TRBD1,TRBJ2-7,.
TGTGCCAGTAGTATAAAGCAGGGGGCGCCCACTGAAGCTTTCTTT,CASSIKQGAPTEAFF,TRBV19,TRBD1,TRBJ1-1,.
TGTGCCAGCAGTTACCGGAGGGGGGAGGGGTTAGGTACGCAGTATTTT,CASSYRRGEGLGTQYF,TRBV6-2/TRBV6-3,.,TRBJ2-3,.
TGTGCCAGTAGTAAACCCCCGGGTGGCTACACCTTC,CASSKPPGGYTF,TRBV19,.,TRBJ1-2,.
TGTGCCAGCAGCACAGCCATGAACACTGAAGCTTTCTTT,CASSTAMNTEAFF,TRBV27,.,TRBJ1-1,.
TGTGCCAGCAGTTTACAACAGGGAAAGACTGAAGCTTTCTTT,CASSLQQGKTEAFF,TRBV28,.,TRBJ1-1,.
TGTGCCTGGAGTCGTGAATTCGGGACAGCCTACGAGCAGTACTTC,CAWSREFGTAYEQYF,TRBV30,TRBD1,TRBJ2-7,.
TGTGCCATCCTTGGGGGGGAGTACGGACAGCCCCAGCATTTT,CAILGGEYGQPQHF,TRBV6-5,.,TRBJ1-5,few
TGTGCCGGGGGAGGGTCAGGTGTGGGTTGGAATCAGCCCCAGCATTTT,CAGGGSGVGWNQPQHF,TRBV19,.,TRBJ1-5,.
TGTGCCAGCAGCCCCCACAGGGGTGAGGCAGATACGCAGTATTTT,CASSPHRGEADTQYF,TRBV3-1/TRBV3-2,TRBD1,TRBJ2-3,.
TGTGCCAGCAGCTCCCGACAGGGATCAAAAGTCGGCACAGATACGCAGTATTTT,CASSSRQGSKVGTDTQYF,TRBV7-6,TRBD1,TRBJ2-3,.
TGTGCCAGCAGCTTTCCTCCGGGACAACACTACGAGCAGTACTTC,CASSFPPGQHYEQYF,TRBV7-9,.,TRBJ2-7,.
TGTGCCAGCAGCTTAGTGTGGCAGTTAGGTAGTGGGCATCAGCCCCAGCATTTT,CASSLVWQLGSGHQPQHF,TRBV7-8,.,TRBJ1-5,.
TGTGCCAGCACTGTAACCCTCCGACAGGGGGCTTTCTTT,CASTVTLRQGAFF,TRBV6-5,TRBD1,TRBJ1-1,.
TGTGCCAGCAGCTTAACGTTGCAGGCTTATAATTCACCCCTCCACTTT,CASSLTLQAYNSPLHF,TRBV7-3,.,TRBJ1-6,once
TGCGCCAGCAGCCCGGACAATCCTATTAATCAGCCCCAGCATTTT,CASSPDNPINQPQHF,TRBV5-1,.,TRBJ1-5,.
TGTGCCAGCAGCCTTACAGGGGGCGAGGAGACCCAGTACTTC,CASSLTGGEETQYF,TRBV13,TRBD1,TRBJ2-5,.
TGCGCCAGCGACTCCGGGGGAGGGGAGACCCAGTACTTC,CASDSGGGETQYF,TRBV5-1,TRBD2,TRBJ2-5,.
TGTGCCAGTAGTAAAGGGGATCGCACTGAAGCTTTCTTT,CASSKGDRTEAFF,TRBV19,.,TRBJ1-1,.
TGTGCTGTGTCGGAGCAACCGGAGACCGGGGAGCTGTTTTTT,CAVSEQPETGELFF,TRBV7-7,.,TRBJ2-2,.
TGTGCCAGCGGGGCGGGACAGGGGGCTCGTGGCTACACCTTC,CASGAGQGARGYTF,TRBV6-6,TRBD1,TRBJ1-2,.
TGTGCCAGCAGCTTACCGGGACAGGGAATGGACGGGGAGCTGTTTTTT,CASSLPGQGMDGELFF,TRBV13,TRBD1,TRBJ2-2,.
TGCAGCGGGGGGACAGGTCCTAACTATGGCTACACCTTC,CSGGTGPNYGYTF,TRBV29-1,TRBD1,TRBJ1-2,.
TGTGCCAGCAGCCCTCGACGGGAGCAAGAGACCCAGTACTTC,CASSPRREQETQYF,TRBV5-4,.,TRBJ2-5,.
TGTGCCAGTAGTCGACGGGACAGGGGGCTTGGCTACACCTTC,CASSRRDRGLGYTF,TRBV19,TRBD1,TRBJ1-2,.
TGTGCCAGCAGCAAAGGACAGTTGAACACTGAAGCTTTCTTT,CASSKGQLNTEAFF,TRBV5-6,.,TRBJ1-1,.
TGTGCCAGCAGCTTGGGTACCGGAGGGGCCACAGATACGCAGTATTTT,CASSLGTGGATDTQYF,TRBV5-8,.,TRBJ2-3,once